The 31 T cell receptor beta chains below all came from one sample that was sequenced in a study of identical twins. One entry per CDR3 protein results from TCRdb running MiXCR on the 5' RACE reads. The profile shows 1.5 million or so distinct CDR3 sequences, about 30% of them singletons. Material: cord blood. All receptors derive from a newborn girl in good health.

This clonotype was seen a few times. The chain has TRBV3-1 and TRBJ2-3; D is undetermined. The CDR3 consists of 14 residues. V was shortened by 2 bases and J by 2 bases, with 8 bases between the two germline ends. CDR1 LGHDT and CDR2 YNNKEL come from the germline V gene (reference sequence). The CDR3 spells CASSQIRNTDTQYF. The CDR3 bases are TGTGCCAGCAGCCAAATCCGGAACACAGATACGCAGTATTTT.

This clonotype occurred a few times. The rearrangement uses TRBV10-3 and TRBJ1-2; D is ambiguous. The germline V gene has CDR1 ENHRY and CDR2 SYGVKD. CDR3 length: 15 residues. The ends were cut back, 0 bases at V and 0 bases at J, with 8 bases in the middle. CDR3 amino acids: CAISESHRANYGYTF. The DNA of the CDR3 is TGTGCCATCAGTGAGTCCCACAGAGCTAACTATGGCTACACCTTC.

Comment on this clonotype: This may stem from a read error, because a much larger clone lies one nucleotide away. The chain combines TRBV29-1 with TRBJ2-1; TRBD1 matches 7 bases. V trimming: 5 bases; J trimming: 10 bases; junction bases outside the gene matches: 20. The CDR3 has 16 residues. In germline, CDR1 is SQVTM, CDR2 ANQGSEA. The CDR3 is CSVYQRRTGAVYEQFF. In DNA, the CDR3 is TGCAGCGTTTACCAGCGTAGAACAGGGGCGGTCTACGAGCAGTTCTTC.

The rearrangement links TRBV5-5 to TRBJ2-3; D is uncertain. The CDR3 length is 16 residues. Germline V gives CDR1 SGHKS, CDR2 YYEKEE (reference sequence). Between the trimmed V and J ends, which lost 0 bases and 0 bases, there was a span of 11 bases. In nucleotides, the CDR3 is TGTGCCAGCAGCTTGGCCGTCGGCAGAAGCACAGATACGCAGTATTTT. The encoded protein is CASSLAVGRSTDTQYF.

A word on this clonotype: This may be a read error: a much more frequent sequence differs by one nucleotide. V and J are TRBV10-3 and TRBJ2-5; 8 nucleotides agree with TRBD2. Germline CDR1 reads ENHRY; CDR2 reads SYGVKD. Germline trimming cut 0 bases from V and 5 bases from J; bases unmatched to any gene: 14. This CDR3 has 18 residues. The CDR3 reads CAISESRLAGAIHETQYF. The CDR3 bases are TGTGCCATCAGTGAGTCGCGTCTAGCGGGTGCCATACATGAGACCCAGTACTTC.

This chain connects TRBV6-5 to TRBJ2-1; D could derive from TRBD1 or TRBD2 (5 bases each). The CDR3 contains 15 residues. V shed 6 bases and J shed 3 bases, with 15 bases lying between them. Germline CDR1 is MNHEY and CDR2 is SVGAGI. The CDR3 nucleotides are TGTGCCAGCAGCCGTCGGGGCACCGTCTACAATGAGCAGTTCTTC. This sequence encodes CASSRRGTVYNEQFF.

V gene TRBV4-1 combines with J gene TRBJ2-6; the D gene is possibly TRBD2 (5 bases). Per the germline V gene, CDR1 is MGHRA and CDR2 is YSYEKL. The CDR3 runs to 20 residues. Trimming stripped 2 bases from V and 0 bases from J, with 20 bases between. CDR3 in DNA: TGCGCCAGCAGCCAACAAAAGGACGGAGGAACCCTCTCTGGGGCCAACGTCCTGACTTTC. Its protein product is CASSQQKDGGTLSGANVLTF.

This clonotype was observed a handful of times. This chain links TRBV28 with TRBJ1-5; D gene unclear. The CDR3 runs 12 residues. V lost 6 bases to trimming and J lost 4 bases, with 7 bases between them. Germline CDR1 MDHEN, CDR2 SYDVKM. CDR3 bases: TGTGCCAGCAGATCGACAAATCAGCCCCAGCATTTT. Translating gives CASRSTNQPQHF.

This clonotype occurred many times. The rearrangement uses TRBV5-5 and TRBJ1-2; D is possibly TRBD1 (6 bases). The CDR3 has 15 amino acids. Trimming left V 3 bases short and J 3 bases short, with 15 bases between. Germline CDR1 reads SGHKS; CDR2 reads YYEKEE (reference sequence). DNA for the CDR3: TGTGCCAGCAGCTACAGGGTTAAGAACGACTATGGCTACACCTTC. Its protein is CASSYRVKNDYGYTF.

This clonotype came up a few times. V usage is TRBV7-2 and J usage is TRBJ1-2; tentatively, D is TRBD1 (5 bases). Trimming stripped 1 base from V and 4 bases from J, with 19 bases between. CDR1 SGHTA and CDR2 FQGNSA come from the germline V gene. CDR3 size: 17 residues. The CDR3: CASSLGGLRQGSYGYTF. The CDR3 bases are TGTGCCAGCAGCTTAGGAGGGTTGCGGCAGGGAAGCTATGGCTACACCTTC.

This chain uses TRBV7-6 with TRBJ2-1, with 10 nucleotides matching TRBD2. V gave up 1 base and J gave up 7 bases; unmatched junction bases: 4. The CDR3 is 15 amino acids. CDR1 is SGHVS and CDR2 is FNYEAQ in the germline V gene. The DNA for the CDR3 is TGTGCCAGCAGCTTAGAGCCGGGACTAGCGAATGAGCAGTTCTTC. Protein sequence: CASSLEPGLANEQFF.

For this clonotype: A read error may be the cause here, since a much bigger clone is one base away. The chain carries TRBV21-1 and TRBJ1-4. TRBV21-1 is shown as a pseudogene. The CDR3 length is 14 residues. As DNA, the CDR3 is TGTGCCGGCTGGGCCGGACGGCTTAGTGAAAAACTGTTTTTT. This translates into CAGWAGRLSEKLFF.

This rearrangement joins TRBV5-6 to TRBJ1-6, with D possibly matching TRBD1 (5 bases). Germline V lookup: CDR1 SGHDT, CDR2 YYEEEE. The V and J ends lost 4 bases and 9 bases respectively, with 20 bases between them. The CDR3 extends over 16 amino acids. CDR3 region: CASSAVPGRKRSPLHF. As DNA, the CDR3 is TGTGCCAGCAGCGCCGTACCGGGACGAAAGCGTTCACCCCTCCACTTT.

The V and J genes are TRBV2 and TRBJ2-1; D might be TRBD1 or TRBD2, each matching 5 bases. Between the trimmed V and J ends, which lost 2 bases and 15 bases, there was a span of 8 bases. The CDR3 is made up of 10 amino acids. Germline V gene data show CDR1 as SNHLY and CDR2 as FYNNEI. This CDR3 is CASSEPGTFF. CDR3 nucleotide sequence: TGTGCCAGCAGTGAACCCGGGACGTTCTTC.

This clonotype was seen a handful of times. The rearrangement uses TRBV5-1 and TRBJ1-2; D is unclear. The CDR3 totals 14 residues. Looked up from germline, CDR1 is SGHRS and CDR2 is YFSETQ. V was pared by 2 bases and J by 8 bases, with 16 bases between. The DNA for the CDR3 is TGCGCCAGCAGCTTCGCAACAGCGTCTTTGGGCTACACCTTC. This translates into CASSFATASLGYTF.

This clonotype was seen a few times. The rearrangement joins TRBV3-1 to TRBJ2-3; D remains unclear. The germline V gene encodes CDR1 LGHDT and CDR2 YNNKEL (reference sequence). The V end lost 2 bases, the J end lost 6 bases, and 9 bases lay between the germline ends. The length of the CDR3 is 13 residues. CDR3 protein: CASSQSLSDTQYF. The CDR3 DNA is TGTGCCAGCAGCCAATCCCTTAGCGATACGCAGTATTTT.

This clonotype appeared a few times. The chain joins TRBV29-1 to TRBJ2-1; D remains unclear. Germline V gene data show CDR1 as SQVTM and CDR2 as ANQGSEA. Trimming took 5 bases from V and 0 from J, leaving 26 bases between them. The CDR3 contains 19 residues. CDR3 amino acids: CSVYSGAVLTPSSYNEQFF. The CDR3 DNA reads as TGCAGCGTTTATTCCGGTGCCGTTTTGACACCGAGCTCCTACAATGAGCAGTTCTTC.

There are a few counts of this clonotype. The chain combines TRBV10-1 with TRBJ2-3; D call uncertain. There are 16 residues in the CDR3. Looked up from germline, CDR1 is WNHNN and CDR2 is SYGVQD (reference sequence). V was pared by 1 base and J by 0 bases, with 11 bases between. The CDR3 is CASSEWASPSTDTQYF. In DNA, the CDR3 is TGCGCCAGCAGTGAGTGGGCGAGCCCTAGCACAGATACGCAGTATTTT.

The chain couples TRBV20-1 to TRBJ1-1; D is possibly TRBD1 (6 bases). The CDR3 totals 14 residues. Trimming shortened V by 4 bases and J by 1 base, and 13 bases separated the two germline ends. The germline gives CDR1 DFQATT, CDR2 SNEGSKA (reference sequence). CDR3 region: CSATFRGQNTEAFF. Written as DNA, the CDR3 is TGCAGTGCTACTTTCAGGGGTCAGAACACTGAAGCTTTCTTT.

The genes are TRBV13 and TRBJ1-2, with D possibly TRBD1 on 6 matching bases. The V gene lost 5 bases and the J gene lost 4 bases, with 14 bases spanning the gap. Germline lookup yields CDR1 PRHDT and CDR2 FYEKMQ (reference sequence). This CDR3 comprises 14 residues. The CDR3 loop reads CASSPTGLVYGYTF. The DNA for the CDR3 is TGTGCCAGCAGCCCGACAGGCTTGGTCTATGGCTACACCTTC.

This clonotype came up a few times. The CDR3 region is CSATFRDQPQHF. CDR3 nucleotide sequence: TGCAGCGCGACCTTCAGGGATCAGCCCCAGCATTTT. The rearrangement uses TRBV29-1 and TRBJ1-5; D might be TRBD1 (5 bases). The CDR3 has 12 residues. Looked up from germline, CDR1 is SQVTM and CDR2 is ANQGSEA. The ends were cut back, 7 bases at V and 5 bases at J, with 12 bases in the middle. Looking up the rest from reference TRBV29-1 and TRBJ1-5 gives the full variable domain: SAVISQKPSRDICQRGTSLTIQCQVDSQVTMMFWYRQQPGQSLTLIATANQGSEATYESGFVIDKFPISRPNLTFSTLTVSNMSPEDSSIYLCSATFRDQPQHFGDGTRLSIL.

The rearrangement links TRBV10-3 to TRBJ1-5; no reliable D call. There are 13 residues in the CDR3. The germline V gene has CDR1 ENHRY and CDR2 SYGVKD. V lost 6 bases, J lost 3 bases, and 9 bases lay in between. The CDR3 nucleotides read TGTGCCATCAGACGGGCTATCAATCAGCCCCAGCATTTT. As protein: CAIRRAINQPQHF.

The chain is built from TRBV11-2 and TRBJ2-4; D call uncertain. The J call is doubtful: the DNA matches TRBJ2-7 better. This CDR3 has 14 amino acids. Germline assignment: CDR1 SGHAT and CDR2 FQNNGV. CDR3 nucleotides: TGTGCCAGCAGCCCAGTAAAGGGCCTTAGCGAGCAGTACTTC. Translated, it gives CASSPVKGLSEQYF.

With respect to this clonotype: This clone may be a read error of a much larger clone one base away. The chain links TRBV20-1 to TRBJ2-5, with 8 bases lining up with TRBD1. The DNA matches TRBJ2-7 better at its end, which makes the J call doubtful. The CDR3 loop spans 15 amino acids. Looked up from germline, CDR1 is DFQATT and CDR2 is SNEGSKA (reference sequence). The CDR3 nucleotides are TGCAGTGCTAGAGATGGACAGGGAACATCCTACGAGCAGTACTTC. Translated: CSARDGQGTSYEQYF.

Notes on this clonotype: At one boundary the junction diverges from the germline segment, which might be a read error. This rearrangement joins TRBV4-2 to TRBJ2-7; 10 bases are shared with TRBD2. TRBJ2-4 explains the end of the DNA better; the J call may be wrong. The CDR3 is 15 residues long. Germline lookup yields CDR1 LGHNA and CDR2 YNFKEQ. The CDR3, as DNA: TGTGTCAGCAGCCAGAGGTGGACTAGCGGAAACATTCAGTACTTC. Translating gives CVSSQRWTSGNIQYF.

This rearrangement joins TRBV5-1 to TRBJ1-2, with 9 bases identical to TRBD1. The V gene's germline CDR1 is SGHRS and CDR2 YFSETQ. The CDR3 runs 15 residues. With 3 bases clipped from V and 4 bases from J, the junction kept 7 bases outside the gene matches. CDR3 in DNA: TGCGCCAGCAGCTCAGGACAGGGGAGGACCTATGGCTACACCTTC. This sequence encodes CASSSGQGRTYGYTF.

V usage is TRBV4-1 and J usage is TRBJ2-1, with D perhaps matching TRBD2 (5 bases). This CDR3 is 14 amino acids long. V was pared by 0 bases and J by 5 bases, with 8 bases between. From germline, CDR1 is MGHRA and CDR2 YSYEKL. The CDR3 is CASSQDMGDNEQFF. CDR3 nucleotides: TGCGCCAGCAGCCAAGATATGGGAGACAATGAGCAGTTCTTC.

This clonotype was seen a few times. The chain carries TRBV5-1 and TRBJ2-1; D tentatively fits TRBD1 or TRBD2 (5 bases each). The CDR3 has 16 residues. The germline V gene has CDR1 SGHRS and CDR2 YFSETQ. V was trimmed by 1 base and J by 0 bases, leaving 11 bases between them. The CDR3 region has the DNA TGCGCCAGCAGCTTGCAGGCAGGGAGCTCCTACAATGAGCAGTTCTTC. Protein: CASSLQAGSSYNEQFF. The full variable domain, completed using reference TRBV5-1 and TRBJ2-1, is KAGVTQTPRYLIKTRGQQVTLSCSPISGHRSVSWYQQTPGQGLQFLFEYFSETQRNKGNFPGRFSGRQFSNSRSEMNVSTLELGDSALYLCASSLQAGSSYNEQFFGPGTRLTVL.

The chain has TRBV6-2 or TRBV6-3 and TRBJ2-4, with 8 bases aligning to TRBD2. Germline V gives CDR1 MNHEY, CDR2 SVGEGT. V trimming: 2 bases; J trimming: 0 bases; junction bases outside the gene matches: 0. This CDR3 is built from 15 residues. This CDR3 is CASSYTSGAKNIQYF. The CDR3 DNA reads TGTGCCAGCAGTTACACTAGCGGAGCCAAAAACATTCAGTACTTC.

This chain connects TRBV18 to TRBJ1-1; 9 bases fit TRBD1. CDR1 and CDR2 (germline): KGHSH, LQKENI. CDR3 length: 14 residues. Trimming removed 2 bases from V and 4 bases from J; junction bases left unmatched: 2. The CDR3 region has the DNA TGTGCCAGCTCACCAGTGACAGGGGGCACTGAAGCTTTCTTT. Protein sequence: CASSPVTGGTEAFF.

The chain couples TRBV20-1 to TRBJ2-7; D is ambiguous. Germline assignment: CDR1 DFQATT and CDR2 SNEGSKA (reference sequence). V was cut by 2 bases and J by 4 bases, with 15 bases left in between. This CDR3 comprises 14 residues. CDR3 coding DNA: TGCAGTGCTAGATCTAGGGTGAGCGATTACGAGCAGTACTTC. Residues: CSARSRVSDYEQYF.